This entry lists 27 T cell receptor beta chains sequenced from one sample in a study of blood T cell repertoires in COVID-19. The table came from immunoSEQ multiplex PCR; TCRdb's copy has only in-frame clones and leaves some out. The top ten clones hold about 9% of a sample with around 45,000 clones, 86% of them seen once. The sample was peripheral blood. The receptor set was obtained from a human donor in a cohort sampled during active COVID-19.

The J gene is TRBJ1-1, the V gene TRBV6-5, with TRBD1 identical over 10 bases. The CDR3 length is 14 residues. From germline, CDR1 is MNHEY and CDR2 SVGAGI. With 9 bases clipped from V and 3 bases from J, the junction kept 7 bases outside the gene matches. The CDR3 sequence is CASLTGGADTEAFF. DNA of the CDR3: TGTGCCAGTTTGACAGGGGGCGCGGACACTGAAGCTTTCTTT.

V gene TRBV18 combines with J gene TRBJ2-5; D is perhaps TRBD1 (5 bases). V lost 4 bases and J 3 bases, leaving 9 bases between the germline ends. Germline CDR1 reads KGHSH; CDR2 reads LQKENI. The CDR3 is 13 amino acids. DNA for the CDR3: TGTGCCAGCTCACGCGGACAAAAAGAGACCCAGTACTTC. Its translation: CASSRGQKETQYF.

V usage is TRBV19 and J usage is TRBJ1-2; D gene ambiguous. The V gene's germline CDR1 is LNHDA and CDR2 SQIVND (reference sequence). The V end lost 3 bases, the J end lost 4 bases, and 9 bases lay between the germline ends. This CDR3 is 13 amino acids long. For the CDR3, the DNA is TGTGCCAGTAGTATCGTTGGGCCCTATGGCTACACCTTC. It translates to CASSIVGPYGYTF. Full variable domain (remainder filled in from reference TRBV19 and TRBJ1-2): DGGITQSPKYLFRKEGQNVTLSCEQNLNHDAMYWYRQDPGQGLRLIYYSQIVNDFQKGDIAEGYSVSREKKESFPLTVTSAQKNPTAFYLCASSIVGPYGYTFGSGTRLTVV.

This chain connects TRBV5-3 to TRBJ1-1; D is unresolved. TRBV5-3 is known as an ORF, though its function is uncertain. The CDR3 extends over 12 amino acids. Trimming took off 4 bases at V and 11 bases at J, with 15 bases between the two ends. CDR3 in DNA: TGTGCCAGAAGCGCTAGCAACAGTGGGGCTTTCTTT. Translating it yields CARSASNSGAFF.

CDR3 sequence (DNA): TGTGCCAGCAGGGGACAGGGCGATGGCTACACCTTC. Protein sequence: CASRGQGDGYTF. V is TRBV6-4 and J is TRBJ1-2; 9 nucleotides line up with TRBD1. CDR3 length: 12 residues. V shed 6 bases, J shed 6 bases, and the junction held 2 bases outside the gene matches. Germline values: CDR1 MRHNA, CDR2 SNTAGT.

This chain uses TRBV5-4 with TRBJ1-2; the match to TRBD1 covers 10 bases. The CDR3 sequence is 16 residues long. With V trimmed by 4 bases and J by 6 bases, 12 bases remained unmatched. From germline, CDR1 is SGHNT and CDR2 YYREEE (reference sequence). The CDR3 is CASSHPRDRGINGYTF. The CDR3 DNA is TGTGCCAGCAGCCACCCCCGGGACAGGGGCATCAATGGCTACACCTTC.

This clone was picked up one time. The chain carries TRBV7-2 and TRBJ2-3; 9 nucleotides align to TRBD2. Per germline, CDR1 SGHTA and CDR2 FQGNSA. V lost 5 bases, J lost 4 bases, and 7 bases stayed unmatched. The CDR3 totals 15 residues. As DNA, the CDR3 is TGTGCCAGCAGCCCGGCGGGGGGGCCGGCAGATACGCAGTATTTT. This codes for CASSPAGGPADTQYF.

This chain's CDR3 is CASSTGTGVTEAFF. The CDR3 DNA sequence: TGCGCCAGCAGCACCGGGACAGGGGTCACTGAAGCTTTCTTT. This rearrangement joins TRBV5-1 to TRBJ1-1; 10 nucleotides line up with TRBD1. CDR3 length: 14 amino acids. Germline CDR1 and CDR2: SGHRS and YFSETQ. Germline trimming cut 4 bases from V and 4 bases from J; bases unmatched to any gene: 4.

This clone was seen a few times. The chain has TRBV19 and TRBJ1-5, with D possibly being TRBD1 (5 bases). Germline V CDR1 and CDR2: LNHDA, SQIVND (reference sequence). V was clipped by 9 bases and J by 5 bases, with 14 bases between them. The CDR3 extends over 13 amino acids. In DNA, the CDR3 is TGTGCCAGCGCGGACAATGGGGATCAGCCCCAGCATTTT. Residues: CASADNGDQPQHF.

The V call is TRBV27, the J call TRBJ1-6; 9 nucleotides line up with TRBD1. Germline CDR1 is MNHEY and CDR2 is SMNVEV (reference sequence). The length of the CDR3 is 18 residues. V shed 3 bases, J shed 6 bases, and the junction held 12 bases outside the gene matches. CDR3 region: CASSFGMAGDRANSPLHF. The CDR3 DNA reads TGTGCCAGCAGTTTCGGGATGGCAGGGGACAGGGCTAATTCACCCCTCCACTTT.

The chain uses TRBV19 and TRBJ2-1; TRBD2 agrees at 10 bases. V trimming: 5 bases; J trimming: 0 bases; junction bases outside the gene matches: 13. Germline CDR1 LNHDA, CDR2 SQIVND (reference sequence). The CDR3 covers 19 residues. This chain's CDR3 is CASSWSGGASISSYNEQFF. The DNA of the CDR3 is TGTGCCAGTAGTTGGAGCGGGGGGGCCTCAATTAGCTCCTACAATGAGCAGTTCTTC.

The genes are TRBV2 and TRBJ1-5; TRBD1 matches at 7 bases. Germline assignment: CDR1 SNHLY and CDR2 FYNNEI. Trimming cost V 5 bases and J 1 base; bases outside gene matches: 5. CDR3 length: 15 amino acids. CDR3 nucleotide sequence: TGTGCCAGCAGTACAGACAGGGACAGCAATCAGCCCCAGCATTTT. The encoded protein is CASSTDRDSNQPQHF.

This clone came up once. The CDR3 DNA sequence: TGTGCCAGCAGCTTGGACGGACTGTCCCGAAAGTCCCTCCACTTT. This gives the protein CASSLDGLSRKSLHF. The chain couples TRBV5-8 to TRBJ1-6; D is ambiguous. The CDR3 runs to 15 residues. V dropped 0 bases and J dropped 14 bases, with 18 bases sitting between them. Germline lookup yields CDR1 SGHTS and CDR2 YDEGEE.

The chain joins TRBV7-9 to TRBJ2-5; 7 bases align to TRBD1. CDR1 SEHNR and CDR2 FQNEAQ come from the germline V gene (reference sequence). The CDR3 sequence is 14 residues long. V lost 3 bases to trimming and J lost 1 base; unmatched junction nucleotides: 2. Here the CDR3 reads CASSLDRSQETQYF. CDR3 in DNA: TGTGCCAGCAGCTTGGACAGGAGCCAAGAGACCCAGTACTTC.

The chain couples TRBV10-3 to TRBJ2-1, with 7 bases that match TRBD2. This CDR3 has 18 amino acids. J lost 0 bases, V lost 2 bases, and 10 bases had no gene match. Germline-derived CDR1 and CDR2 are ENHRY and SYGVKD. CDR3 DNA sequence: TGTGCCATCAGTGAGGCTACGGGAAGCGGGGACTCCTACAATGAGCAGTTCTTC. This sequence encodes CAISEATGSGDSYNEQFF.

V and J are TRBV6-4 and TRBJ1-2, with unresolved D. With 6 bases removed from V and 2 bases from J, the gap between germline ends came to 16 bases. CDR1 is MRHNA, CDR2 SNTAGT, per germline. This CDR3 is built from 15 residues. CDR3 bases: TGTGCCAGCAGATCACGACATGGCCAAAACTATGGCTACACCTTC. It encodes CASRSRHGQNYGYTF.

The V call is TRBV7-2, the J call TRBJ2-5, with 7 bases aligning to TRBD2. V trimming: 1 base; J trimming: 5 bases; junction bases outside the gene matches: 13. The germline CDR1 and CDR2 sequences are SGHTA and FQGNSA. The CDR3 runs to 17 residues. The CDR3 sequence: CASSLGKAGILGETQYF. CDR3 DNA: TGTGCCAGCAGCTTAGGGAAAGCGGGGATACTCGGGGAGACCCAGTACTTC.

This chain links TRBV27 with TRBJ2-1; D is possibly TRBD1 (6 bases). The germline gives CDR1 MNHEY, CDR2 SMNVEV (reference sequence). This CDR3 is 13 amino acids long. V shed 5 bases and J shed 4 bases, with 9 bases lying between them. This chain's CDR3 is CASSEGVYNEQFF. The CDR3 DNA reads TGTGCCAGCAGTGAGGGGGTATACAATGAGCAGTTCTTC.

J is TRBJ2-4 and V is TRBV5-4; the match to TRBD2 covers 9 bases. The ends lost 4 bases at V and 0 bases at J; junction bases unmatched: 5. CDR1 is SGHNT and CDR2 is YYREEE in the germline V gene (reference sequence). The CDR3 loop spans 16 amino acids. CDR3 bases: TGTGCCAGCAGCCCAACTAGCGGGCTAGCCAAAAACATTCAGTACTTC. Its translation is CASSPTSGLAKNIQYF.

This rearrangement joins TRBV10-1 to TRBJ1-2; maybe TRBD1 (6 bases). The CDR3 covers 16 residues. Per the germline V gene, CDR1 is WNHNN and CDR2 is SYGVQD (reference sequence). Trimming shortened V by 3 bases and J by 8 bases, and 22 bases separated the two germline ends. The CDR3 loop reads CASSDGRLSGGGGYTF. The DNA of the CDR3 is TGCGCCAGCAGTGATGGCCGACTCTCTGGGGGGGGCGGCTACACCTTC.

A few counts support this clone. CDR3: CASSLTGTGRNEQFF. The CDR3 DNA follows: TGTGCCAGCTCACTTACCGGGACAGGCAGGAATGAGCAGTTCTTC. The chain has TRBV18 and TRBJ2-1, with 8 positions matching TRBD1. V was pared by 4 bases and J by 7 bases, with 9 bases of the junction left unmatched. The CDR3 extends over 15 amino acids. Germline V lookup: CDR1 KGHSH, CDR2 LQKENI.

This clone was detected once. CDR3 DNA: TGCAGTGCTGTTCGGGGTGGCTACACCTTC. Translation: CSAVRGGYTF. This sequence joins TRBV20-1 and TRBJ1-2, with D hard to call. Deletions cut 5 bases from V and 7 bases from J, with 8 bases between. CDR1 DFQATT and CDR2 SNEGSKA come from the germline V gene (reference sequence). The CDR3 has 10 residues.

The rearrangement joins TRBV19 to TRBJ2-5; D is possibly TRBD2 (6 bases). The V end lost 9 bases, the J end lost 2 bases, and 13 bases lay between the germline ends. The CDR3 totals 13 residues. The germline CDR1 and CDR2 sequences are LNHDA and SQIVND (reference sequence). The CDR3 DNA follows: TGTGCCAGCCGGCGGGGAGTACAAGAGACCCAGTACTTC. Its protein is CASRRGVQETQYF.

The rearrangement uses TRBV11-2 and TRBJ2-2, with D maybe TRBD1 (6 bases). CDR1 and CDR2 from the germline V gene are SGHAT and FQNNGV. CDR3 length equals 15 residues. V was cut by 2 bases and J by 6 bases, with 13 bases left in between. The CDR3, as DNA: TGTGCCAGCAGCTTAAGGGACACCGGCCCCGGGGAGCTGTTTTTT. Its protein product is CASSLRDTGPGELFF.

This clone was picked up one time. The chain carries TRBV9 and TRBJ1-2; D is perhaps TRBD1 (6 bases). V lost 2 bases, J lost 7 bases, and 18 bases lay in between. The CDR3 is 15 residues long. Germline V gene lookup returns CDR1 SGDLS and CDR2 YYNGEE. CDR3 nucleotide sequence: TGTGCCAGCAGCGTGGCCCCCGGGGGGCTGGTTGGCTACACCTTC. Its translation: CASSVAPGGLVGYTF.

V gene TRBV9 combines with J gene TRBJ1-4; a possible D gene is TRBD1 (6 bases). CDR1 and CDR2 (germline): SGDLS, YYNGEE. V lost 0 bases and J 7 bases, leaving 13 bases between the germline ends. CDR3 length: 15 amino acids. The CDR3 region is CASSVAPRGGEKLFF. CDR3 DNA sequence: TGTGCCAGCAGCGTAGCCCCAAGGGGGGGTGAAAAACTGTTTTTT.

This chain joins TRBV19 and TRBJ2-2; tentative D call: TRBD2 (5 bases). Trimming took off 4 bases at V and 0 bases at J, with 15 bases between the two ends. The CDR3 has 17 residues. Germline V gene sequence: CDR1 LNHDA, CDR2 SQIVND (reference sequence). CDR3 loop: CASSTDPRGANTGELFF. The CDR3 DNA reads as TGTGCCAGTAGTACCGACCCCCGGGGAGCGAACACCGGGGAGCTGTTTTTT. The whole variable domain, filled in from reference TRBV19 and TRBJ2-2, reads DGGITQSPKYLFRKEGQNVTLSCEQNLNHDAMYWYRQDPGQGLRLIYYSQIVNDFQKGDIAEGYSVSREKKESFPLTVTSAQKNPTAFYLCASSTDPRGANTGELFFGEGSRLTVL.